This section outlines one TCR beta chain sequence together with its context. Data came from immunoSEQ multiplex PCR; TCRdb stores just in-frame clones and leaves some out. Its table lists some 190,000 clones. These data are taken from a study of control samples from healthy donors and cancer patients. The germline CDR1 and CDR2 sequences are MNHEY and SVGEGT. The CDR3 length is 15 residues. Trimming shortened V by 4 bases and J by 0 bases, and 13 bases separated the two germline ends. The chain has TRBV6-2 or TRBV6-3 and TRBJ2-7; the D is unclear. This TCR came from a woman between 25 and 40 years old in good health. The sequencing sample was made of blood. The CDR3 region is CASSLGRASSYEQYF. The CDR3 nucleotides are TGTGCCAGCAGTTTAGGCCGGGCGAGCTCCTACGAGCAGTACTTC.